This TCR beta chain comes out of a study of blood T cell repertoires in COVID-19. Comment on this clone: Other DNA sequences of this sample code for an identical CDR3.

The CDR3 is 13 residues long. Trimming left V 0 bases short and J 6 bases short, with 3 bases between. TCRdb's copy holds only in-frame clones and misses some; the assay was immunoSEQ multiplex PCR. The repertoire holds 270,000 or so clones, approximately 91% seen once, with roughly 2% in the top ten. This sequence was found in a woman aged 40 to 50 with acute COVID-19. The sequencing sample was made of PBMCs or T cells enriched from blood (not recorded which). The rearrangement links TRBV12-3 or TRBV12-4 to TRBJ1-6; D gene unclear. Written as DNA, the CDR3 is TGTGCCAGCAGTTTAGCCTCTAATTCACCCCTCCACTTT. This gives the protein CASSLASNSPLHF.